The 10 T cell receptor beta chains below all came from one sample that was sequenced in a study of human T cells and chemical hapten exposure. MiXCR, applied by TCRdb to the RACE reads, yields one record per CDR3 protein. Of more than 75,000 distinct CDR3 sequences in the sample, approximately 9.9% were seen once. Regarding time point: pre-sensitization, week 0. Treatment specified: therapeutic diphenylcyclopropenone sensitization with weekly scalp DPC. The sample here was whole blood, taken in connection with sensitization to the hapten diphenylcyclopropenone (DPC). These receptors all come from a woman in her thirties or forties with alopecia areata. Some clones in this sample may be carry-over from other donors' samples.

This clonotype was counted ten times or more. The chain is built from TRBV6-5 and TRBJ2-7; TRBD2 agrees at 10 bases. This CDR3 is built from 15 residues. Germline assignment: CDR1 MNHEY and CDR2 SVGAGI. J was trimmed by 1 base and V by 5 bases; bases with no gene match: 5. For the CDR3, the DNA is TGTGCCAGCAGTCGTAGCGGGGGGTATTCCTACGAGCAGTACTTC. Encoded protein: CASSRSGGYSYEQYF.

This clonotype was recorded at least ten times. The chain couples TRBV2 to TRBJ2-6; no firm D call. Germline CDR1 and CDR2: SNHLY and FYNNEI. This CDR3 contains 13 residues. V was trimmed by 6 bases and J by 0 bases, leaving 3 bases between them. The CDR3 protein is CASRDSGANVLTF. The CDR3 DNA is TGTGCCAGCAGGGACTCTGGGGCCAACGTCCTGACTTTC.

The rearrangement joins TRBV6-6 to TRBJ2-2; D may correspond to TRBD1 or TRBD2 (5 bases each). V dropped 4 bases and J dropped 7 bases, with 13 bases sitting between them. Per the germline V gene, CDR1 is MNHNY and CDR2 is SVGAGI (reference sequence). This CDR3 has 14 residues. The CDR3 DNA sequence: TGTGCCAGCAGTTGGGACGGTGGTGGCGGGGAGCTGTTTTTT. Protein sequence: CASSWDGGGGELFF.

This clonotype has ten or more counts. This rearrangement joins TRBV10-1 to TRBJ2-3, with D unclear. Per the germline V gene, CDR1 is WNHNN and CDR2 is SYGVQD (reference sequence). The CDR3 consists of 13 residues. Trimming removed 2 bases at V and 1 base at J, with 4 bases between. Here the CDR3 DNA reads TGCGCCAGCAGTGAGGGGGGCACAGATACGCAGTATTTT. This gives the protein CASSEGGTDTQYF.

This clonotype has ten or more counts. This chain links TRBV27 with TRBJ2-1; maybe TRBD2 (6 bases). This CDR3 is 14 amino acids long. V was cut by 8 bases and J by 4 bases, with 15 bases left in between. CDR1 MNHEY and CDR2 SMNVEV come from the germline V gene (reference sequence). This CDR3 is CASSPGGGYNEQFF. The CDR3 DNA reads TGTGCCAGCTCCCCGGGCGGAGGGTACAATGAGCAGTTCTTC.

CDR3 protein: CASSLTGTNQPQHF. The CDR3 nucleotides are TGTGCCAGCTCACTAACAGGGACCAATCAGCCCCAGCATTTT. J is TRBJ1-5 and V is TRBV18; D may be TRBD1 (6 bases). V was shortened by 4 bases and J by 3 bases, with 10 bases between the two germline ends. The CDR3 runs to 14 residues. The germline V gene encodes CDR1 KGHSH and CDR2 LQKENI.

This clonotype was detected many times. The chain carries TRBV6-6 and TRBJ2-7; D gene uncertain. V was clipped by 0 bases and J by 0 bases, with 12 bases between them. Per germline, CDR1 MNHNY and CDR2 SVGAGI (reference sequence). There are 16 residues in the CDR3. The CDR3 is CASSYSGLESSYEQYF. The CDR3 nucleotides are TGTGCCAGCAGTTACTCAGGGCTCGAGAGCTCCTACGAGCAGTACTTC.

The chain is built from TRBV4-3 and TRBJ1-6; no definite D call. Per germline, CDR1 LGHNA and CDR2 YSLEER. V was clipped by 1 base and J by 10 bases, with 11 bases between them. The CDR3 is 14 residues long. The CDR3 coding sequence is TGCGCCAGCAGCCAAGTCGAACGTTTCTCACCCCTCCACTTT. Amino acid sequence: CASSQVERFSPLHF.

The chain joins TRBV11-2 to TRBJ2-5, with TRBD1 identical over 7 bases. The CDR3 spans 15 residues. V shed 3 bases and J 5 bases; nucleotides not matched to a gene: 9. Germline CDR1 and CDR2: SGHAT and FQNNGV. CDR3 amino acids: CASSFLTGVGETQYF. The CDR3 DNA follows: TGTGCCAGCAGCTTTCTTACAGGGGTCGGGGAGACCCAGTACTTC.

Turning to this clonotype: Its ends do not fully match the called genes, so a read error is possible. The chain joins TRBV27 to TRBJ2-7, with D possibly called TRBD1 or TRBD2 (6 bases each). CDR3 size: 17 residues. CDR1 MNHEY and CDR2 SMNVEV come from the germline V gene (reference sequence). The CDR3 sequence is CVSRLSDRHKGLYEQYF. CDR3 sequence (DNA): TGTGTCAGCAGACTATCAGACAGGCACAAGGGACTCTACGAGCAGTACTTC.